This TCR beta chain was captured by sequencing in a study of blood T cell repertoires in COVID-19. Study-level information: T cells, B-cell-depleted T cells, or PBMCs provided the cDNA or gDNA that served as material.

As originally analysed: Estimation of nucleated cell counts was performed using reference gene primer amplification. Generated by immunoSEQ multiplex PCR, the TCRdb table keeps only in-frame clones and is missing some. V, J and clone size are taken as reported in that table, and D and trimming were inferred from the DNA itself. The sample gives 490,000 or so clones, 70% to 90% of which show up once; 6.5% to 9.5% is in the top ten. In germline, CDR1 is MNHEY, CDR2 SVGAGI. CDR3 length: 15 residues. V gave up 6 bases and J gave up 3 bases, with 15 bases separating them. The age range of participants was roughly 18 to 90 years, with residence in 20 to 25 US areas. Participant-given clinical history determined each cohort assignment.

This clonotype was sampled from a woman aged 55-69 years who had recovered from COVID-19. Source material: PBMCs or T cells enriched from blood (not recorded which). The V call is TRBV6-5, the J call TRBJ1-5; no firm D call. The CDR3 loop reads CASSPIGFPNQPQHF. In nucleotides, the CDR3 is TGTGCCAGCAGCCCGATCGGGTTCCCCAATCAGCCCCAGCATTTT.